This is a list of T cell receptor beta chains from one sample in a study of T cell responses to AZD1222 COVID-19 vaccine. Measured with immunoSEQ multiplex PCR; TCRdb has only the in-frame clones, and not every one. The table includes around 120,000 clones, 84% detected once. This sample comprised peripheral blood, obtained 28 days after the second AZD1222 dose. These receptors all stem from an adult who received the AZD1222 COVID-19 vaccine. Each CDR3 is given with its conserved first and last residue. The D gene is left open where the match is weak. Expanded clones are given a class, and other clones once, few, many or no size at all.

J	V	D	size	CDR3	DNA
TRBJ1-6	TRBV5-1	NA	few	CASSSSGSRNSPLHF	TGCGCCAGCAGCTCGTCAGGGAGTCGTAATTCACCCCTCCACTTT
TRBJ2-6	TRBV5-1	NA	NA	CASSLSTGLSGANVLTF	TGCGCCAGCAGCTTGTCCACAGGGTTGTCTGGGGCCAACGTCCTGACTTTC
TRBJ1-2	TRBV4-1	NA	NA	CASSQDTSQSSGLLYGYTF	TGCGCCAGCAGCCAAGATACGAGTCAGTCCTCGGGCCTCCTATATGGCTACACCTTC
TRBJ2-7	TRBV10-1	NA	NA	CASSESLVEQYF	TGCGCCAGCAGTGAGTCGCTAGTCGAGCAGTACTTC
TRBJ1-2	TRBV27	TRBD1	once	CASSLLGRDSLNYGYTF	TGTGCCAGCAGTTTATTGGGCCGGGACAGTCTTAACTATGGCTACACCTTC
TRBJ1-4	TRBV28	NA	NA	CASSELDSSNEKLFF	TGTGCCAGCAGCGAATTGGACAGCTCTAATGAAAAACTGTTTTTT
TRBJ2-3	TRBV5-1	TRBD2	NA	CASSLAEAGDTDTQYF	TGCGCCAGCAGCTTGGCCGAGGCGGGAGACACAGATACGCAGTATTTT
TRBJ1-6	TRBV3-1/TRBV3-2	NA	NA	CASSHNRDSPLHF	TGTGCCAGCAGCCATAACAGGGATTCACCCCTCCACTTT
TRBJ2-1	TRBV4-3	TRBD2	NA	CASSQDRPSGGFYNEQFF	TGCGCCAGCAGCCAAGATAGGCCTAGCGGGGGCTTCTACAATGAGCAGTTCTTC
TRBJ1-2	TRBV3-1/TRBV3-2	TRBD1	NA	CASTQGAPRGGYTF	TGTGCCAGCACCCAGGGGGCACCCCGAGGGGGCTACACCTTC
TRBJ2-3	TRBV10-3	NA	NA	CAISVLERDTQYF	TGTGCCATCAGTGTCTTGGAGAGAGATACGCAGTATTTT
TRBJ2-4	TRBV6-1	TRBD1	NA	CASSARGTGSKNIQYF	TGTGCCAGCAGTGCCCGGGGGACAGGGAGCAAAAACATTCAGTACTTC
TRBJ1-1	TRBV6-5	NA	NA	CASSYVLNTEAFF	TGTGCCAGCAGTTACGTGTTGAACACTGAAGCTTTCTTT
TRBJ2-7	TRBV27	TRBD1	NA	CASRLTGEYEQYF	TGTGCCAGCAGGCTGACAGGGGAATACGAGCAGTACTTC
TRBJ1-1	TRBV5-1	NA	NA	CASSPLGQGNTEAFF	TGCGCCAGCAGCCCCCTAGGCCAGGGGAACACTGAAGCTTTCTTT
TRBJ1-1	TRBV4-1	TRBD1	NA	CASSQPTGGTEAFF	TGCGCCAGCAGCCAACCTACAGGGGGGACTGAAGCTTTCTTT
TRBJ2-7	TRBV7-2	TRBD1	NA	CASSRHGTGSYEQYF	TGTGCCAGCAGCCGCCATGGGACAGGTTCCTACGAGCAGTACTTC
TRBJ2-1	TRBV12-3/TRBV12-4	NA	NA	CASSARDEQFF	TGTGCCAGCAGTGCGCGGGATGAGCAGTTCTTC
TRBJ2-7	TRBV5-1	NA	NA	CASSFGGVSYEQYF	TGCGCCAGCAGCTTCGGGGGCGTTTCCTACGAGCAGTACTTC
TRBJ1-3	TRBV6-1	NA	NA	CASSEGPYYSGNTIYF	TGTGCCAGCAGTGAAGGCCCATATTACTCTGGAAACACCATATATTTT
TRBJ1-1	TRBV6-6	NA	NA	CASPGGFMNTEAFF	TGTGCCAGCCCCGGGGGCTTCATGAACACTGAAGCTTTCTTT
TRBJ1-2	TRBV27	TRBD1	NA	CASSPTGQGAASRGYTF	TGTGCCAGCAGTCCAACGGGACAGGGGGCGGCTAGTAGGGGCTACACCTTC
TRBJ1-6	TRBV5-4	TRBD1	NA	CASSLGFRTGENSPLHF	TGTGCCAGCAGCTTGGGTTTTCGGACAGGGGAGAATTCACCCCTCCACTTT
TRBJ2-3	TRBV4-1	NA	NA	CASSQVRGRSTDTQYF	TGCGCCAGCAGCCAAGTCCGGGGGAGAAGCACAGATACGCAGTATTTT
TRBJ1-5	TRBV28	NA	NA	CASSIAGLGQPQHF	TGTGCCAGCAGTATCGCAGGGCTAGGGCAGCCCCAGCATTTT
TRBJ1-1	TRBV28	TRBD1	NA	CASSLSRGHTEAFF	TGTGCCAGCAGTTTATCGAGGGGGCACACTGAAGCTTTCTTT
TRBJ1-2	TRBV18	NA	NA	CASSPTGAWGYTF	TGTGCCAGCTCACCAACGGGAGCATGGGGCTACACCTTC
TRBJ2-1	TRBV5-4	NA	NA	CASSSWGLADSYNEQFF	TGTGCCAGCAGCTCTTGGGGGCTAGCGGACTCCTACAATGAGCAGTTCTTC
TRBJ1-6	TRBV7-9	TRBD1	NA	CASSPRTGESPLHF	TGTGCCAGCAGCCCAAGGACAGGGGAATCACCCCTCCACTTT
TRBJ1-1	TRBV2	NA	NA	CASGGNTEAFF	TGTGCCAGCGGGGGGAACACTGAAGCTTTCTTT
TRBJ2-1	TRBV29-1	NA	NA	CSFARGRPYNEQFF	TGCAGCTTTGCGCGGGGGCGGCCATACAATGAGCAGTTCTTC
TRBJ1-5	TRBV19	TRBD1	NA	CASSTDRRYSNQPQHF	TGTGCCAGTAGTACGGACAGGCGCTATAGCAATCAGCCCCAGCATTTT
TRBJ1-5	TRBV10-3	NA	NA	CAISESLGEQPQHF	TGTGCCATCAGTGAGTCGCTTGGGGAACAGCCCCAGCATTTT
TRBJ1-1	TRBV10-1	NA	NA	CASSERERGTEAFF	TGCGCCAGCAGTGAGCGGGAGCGGGGTACTGAAGCTTTCTTT
TRBJ2-3	TRBV9	TRBD2	few	CASSENSGGYTDTQYF	TGTGCCAGCAGCGAGAATAGCGGGGGGTACACAGATACGCAGTATTTT
TRBJ2-3	TRBV24-1	NA	NA	CATSDLRRGYRGKDTQYF	TGTGCCACCAGTGATTTGAGGCGCGGCTATAGGGGCAAAGATACGCAGTATTTT
TRBJ1-2	TRBV28	TRBD1	NA	CASSPRPEGAVYGYTF	TGTGCCAGCAGTCCCCGCCCCGAGGGGGCGGTCTATGGCTACACCTTC
TRBJ2-7	TRBV18	NA	NA	CASSSPTRPYEQYF	TGTGCCAGCTCCTCCCCGACACGACCCTACGAGCAGTACTTC
TRBJ2-2	TRBV10-1	NA	NA	CASSEQFDTGELFF	TGCGCCAGCAGTGAACAGTTTGACACCGGGGAGCTGTTTTTT
TRBJ1-3	TRBV9	NA	NA	CASSGWGESSGNTIYF	TGTGCCAGCAGCGGGTGGGGTGAGTCCTCTGGAAACACCATATATTTT
TRBJ1-2	TRBV5-6	TRBD1	NA	CASSWTGVGYTF	TGTGCCAGCAGCTGGACAGGGGTCGGCTACACCTTC
TRBJ2-6	TRBV14	NA	NA	CASSRYKSGANVLTF	TGTGCCAGCAGCCGCTACAAATCTGGGGCCAACGTCCTGACTTTC
TRBJ1-4	TRBV28	NA	NA	CASSLGGNEKLFF	TGTGCCAGCAGTTTGGGGGGGAATGAAAAACTGTTTTTT
TRBJ1-2	TRBV7-8	TRBD1	NA	CASSTRQGAPGYTF	TGTGCCAGCAGCACTCGACAGGGGGCCCCCGGCTACACCTTC
TRBJ2-1	TRBV19	NA	NA	CASMGRIRNEQFF	TGTGCCAGTATGGGCAGGATCAGGAATGAGCAGTTCTTC
TRBJ1-1	TRBV11-2	NA	NA	CASSLEVEGTEAFF	TGTGCCAGCAGCTTAGAAGTTGAGGGCACTGAAGCTTTCTTT
TRBJ1-3	TRBV30	NA	NA	CAGLRGNTIYF	TGTGCCGGGTTACGTGGAAACACCATATATTTT
TRBJ2-7	TRBV28	NA	NA	CASSSGQNSYEQYF	TGTGCCAGCAGTTCCGGCCAGAACTCCTACGAGCAGTACTTC
TRBJ1-2	TRBV9	NA	NA	CASSVGWDSGGYTF	TGTGCCAGCAGCGTAGGCTGGGATTCGGGCGGCTACACCTTC
TRBJ1-1	TRBV2	NA	NA	CASRTGQRNTEAFF	TGTGCCAGCAGGACCGGACAGAGGAACACTGAAGCTTTCTTT
TRBJ1-5	TRBV24-1	NA	NA	CATNQVSAFFGMVQPQHF	NA
TRBJ2-3	TRBV4-3	TRBD2	NA	CASSRTLAGATDTQYF	TGCGCCAGCAGCCGAACGCTAGCGGGAGCCACAGATACGCAGTATTTT
TRBJ1-2	TRBV4-3	NA	once	CASSQDGGNYGYTF	TGCGCCAGCAGCCAAGATGGGGGGAACTATGGCTACACCTTC
TRBJ2-7	TRBV28	NA	NA	CASSSHRGGTYEQYF	TGTGCCAGCAGTTCCCACAGGGGGGGAACCTACGAGCAGTACTTC